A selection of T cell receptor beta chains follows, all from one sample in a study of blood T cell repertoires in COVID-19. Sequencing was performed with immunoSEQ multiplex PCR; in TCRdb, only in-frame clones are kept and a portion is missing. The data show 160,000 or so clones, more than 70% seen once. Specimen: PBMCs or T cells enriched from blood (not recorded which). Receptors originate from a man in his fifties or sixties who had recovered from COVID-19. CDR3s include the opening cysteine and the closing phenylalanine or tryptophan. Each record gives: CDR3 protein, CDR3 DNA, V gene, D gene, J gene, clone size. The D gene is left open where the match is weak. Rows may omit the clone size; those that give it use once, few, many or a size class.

CDR3 protein: CASSQDLRGSVRYEQYF
CDR3 DNA: TGTGCCAGCAGCCAAGACCTCCGGGGGAGTGTGAGATACGAGCAGTACTTC
V gene: TRBV4-2
D gene: -
J gene: TRBJ2-7
clone size: -

CDR3 protein: CASSPSGGRITGELFF
CDR3 DNA: TGTGCCAGCAGCCCCAGCGGCGGGAGAATCACCGGGGAGCTGTTTTTT
V gene: TRBV5-4
D gene: TRBD2
J gene: TRBJ2-2
clone size: -

CDR3 protein: CASSPRTGKSPLHF
CDR3 DNA: TGTGCCAGCAGCCCCAGGACAGGGAAGTCACCCCTCCACTTT
V gene: TRBV3-1/TRBV3-2
D gene: TRBD1
J gene: TRBJ1-6
clone size: -

CDR3 protein: CASSPDRSGGNTIYF
CDR3 DNA: TGTGCCAGCAGCCCGGACAGGTCCGGGGGAAACACCATATATTTT
V gene: TRBV11-1
D gene: TRBD1
J gene: TRBJ1-3
clone size: -

CDR3 protein: CASKSPEGRDEKLFF
CDR3 DNA: TGTGCCAGCAAATCCCCTGAGGGTCGGGATGAAAAACTGTTTTTT
V gene: TRBV28
D gene: -
J gene: TRBJ1-4
clone size: -

CDR3 protein: CASSVRLARNNEQFF
CDR3 DNA: TGCGCCAGCAGCGTAAGACTAGCGAGGAACAATGAGCAGTTCTTC
V gene: TRBV5-1
D gene: TRBD2
J gene: TRBJ2-1
clone size: -

CDR3 protein: CATSAIAGSSYNEQFF
CDR3 DNA: TGTGCCACCAGTGCTATAGCGGGTAGCTCCTACAATGAGCAGTTCTTC
V gene: TRBV24-1
D gene: TRBD2
J gene: TRBJ2-1
clone size: few

CDR3 protein: CASSTSRPGLHF
CDR3 DNA: TGTGCCAGCAGCACAAGTAGACCGGGGCTCCACTTT
V gene: TRBV5-6
D gene: -
J gene: TRBJ1-6
clone size: -

CDR3 protein: CASSIIQGALGNTIYF
CDR3 DNA: TGCGCCAGCAGCATAATACAGGGGGCCCTGGGAAACACCATATATTTT
V gene: TRBV5-1
D gene: TRBD1
J gene: TRBJ1-3
clone size: -

CDR3 protein: CASRHLLNTEAFF
CDR3 DNA: TGTGCCAGCAGACATCTCTTGAACACTGAAGCTTTCTTT
V gene: TRBV6-5
D gene: -
J gene: TRBJ1-1
clone size: -

CDR3 protein: CAIKRGFAYEQYF
CDR3 DNA: TGTGCCATCAAGCGAGGGTTTGCCTACGAGCAGTACTTC
V gene: TRBV28
D gene: -
J gene: TRBJ2-7
clone size: -

CDR3 protein: CASSLEGRSYGYTF
CDR3 DNA: TGCGCCAGCAGCTTGGAGGGGCGCTCGTATGGCTACACCTTC
V gene: TRBV5-1
D gene: -
J gene: TRBJ1-2
clone size: -

CDR3 protein: CSASDRVSGANVLTF
CDR3 DNA: TGCAGTGCTAGTGACAGGGTATCTGGGGCCAACGTCCTGACTTTC
V gene: TRBV20-1
D gene: TRBD1
J gene: TRBJ2-6
clone size: -

CDR3 protein: CASSLSGAGANVLTF
CDR3 DNA: TGTGCCAGCAGTTTATCGGGGGCTGGGGCCAACGTCCTGACTTTC
V gene: TRBV28
D gene: -
J gene: TRBJ2-6
clone size: -

CDR3 protein: CASSLGSGDYEQYF
CDR3 DNA: TGTGCCAGCAGCTTAGGTTCAGGGGACTACGAGCAGTACTTC
V gene: TRBV7-9
D gene: -
J gene: TRBJ2-7
clone size: -

CDR3 protein: CASHPGGWTDTQYF
CDR3 DNA: TGTGCCAGTCACCCGGGGGGATGGACAGATACGCAGTATTTT
V gene: TRBV27
D gene: TRBD2
J gene: TRBJ2-3
clone size: -

CDR3 protein: CASSPLQETQYF
CDR3 DNA: TGTGCCAGCTCACCCCTCCAAGAGACCCAGTACTTC
V gene: TRBV18
D gene: -
J gene: TRBJ2-5
clone size: -

CDR3 protein: CASSQNRGLQPQHF
CDR3 DNA: TGTGCCAGCAGCCAGAACAGGGGTCTTCAGCCCCAGCATTTT
V gene: TRBV3-1/TRBV3-2
D gene: TRBD1
J gene: TRBJ1-5
clone size: -

CDR3 protein: CASSLTGLAGIETQYF
CDR3 DNA: TGTGCCAGCAGCTTAACCGGACTAGCGGGGATCGAGACCCAGTACTTC
V gene: TRBV7-3
D gene: TRBD2
J gene: TRBJ2-5
clone size: -

CDR3 protein: CASSVQEMTSGSGGELFF
CDR3 DNA: TGTGCCAGCAGCGTACAGGAGATGACTAGCGGGAGTGGCGGGGAGCTGTTTTTT
V gene: TRBV9
D gene: TRBD2
J gene: TRBJ2-2
clone size: -

CDR3 protein: CASSPWGRSVNTGELFF
CDR3 DNA: TGTGCCAGCAGCCCCTGGGGGCGCTCGGTGAACACCGGGGAGCTGTTTTTT
V gene: TRBV11-2
D gene: -
J gene: TRBJ2-2
clone size: -

CDR3 protein: CASSLRGQNYGYTF
CDR3 DNA: TGTGCCAGCAGCTTGAGAGGACAGAATTATGGCTACACCTTC
V gene: TRBV5-5
D gene: -
J gene: TRBJ1-2
clone size: -

CDR3 protein: CASSPRGLAGPSSYNEQFF
CDR3 DNA: TGTGCCAGCAGTCCCAGAGGACTAGCGGGACCCAGCTCCTACAATGAGCAGTTCTTC
V gene: TRBV27
D gene: TRBD2
J gene: TRBJ2-1
clone size: -

CDR3 protein: CASSLLTSGSGEQYF
CDR3 DNA: TGTGCCAGCAGCCTTTTGACTAGCGGGAGTGGTGAGCAGTACTTC
V gene: TRBV5-5
D gene: TRBD2
J gene: TRBJ2-7
clone size: few

CDR3 protein: CASSPIASHPSNTEAFF
CDR3 DNA: TGTGCCAGCTCACCAATTGCCTCACATCCCTCCAACACTGAAGCTTTCTTT
V gene: TRBV18
D gene: -
J gene: TRBJ1-1
clone size: once

CDR3 protein: CAISASGTAQPQHF
CDR3 DNA: TGTGCCATCAGTGCCTCTGGGACAGCTCAGCCCCAGCATTTT
V gene: TRBV10-3
D gene: TRBD1
J gene: TRBJ1-5
clone size: -

CDR3 protein: CASNEASGSNQPQHF
CDR3 DNA: TGTGCCAGCAACGAGGCATCGGGAAGCAATCAGCCCCAGCATTTT
V gene: TRBV2
D gene: -
J gene: TRBJ1-5
clone size: -

CDR3 protein: CASSPTGREKLFF
CDR3 DNA: TGTGCCAGCAGTCCTACAGGGCGGGAAAAACTGTTTTTT
V gene: TRBV6-5
D gene: -
J gene: TRBJ1-4
clone size: few

CDR3 protein: CASSGESGANVLTF
CDR3 DNA: TGCGCCAGCAGTGGGGAGTCTGGGGCCAACGTCCTGACTTTC
V gene: TRBV5-1
D gene: -
J gene: TRBJ2-6
clone size: -

CDR3 protein: CSVGDTGRRSYNEQFF
CDR3 DNA: TGCAGCGTTGGTGATACGGGGAGGAGGTCCTACAATGAGCAGTTCTTC
V gene: TRBV29-1
D gene: -
J gene: TRBJ2-1
clone size: -

CDR3 protein: CASSLSGGVETQYF
CDR3 DNA: TGTGCCAGCAGCTTAAGCGGGGGGGTAGAGACCCAGTACTTC
V gene: TRBV11-2
D gene: TRBD2
J gene: TRBJ2-5
clone size: -

CDR3 protein: CASARDSQTNEQFF
CDR3 DNA: TGTGCCAGCGCTCGGGACTCACAGACTAATGAGCAGTTCTTC
V gene: TRBV6-5
D gene: -
J gene: TRBJ2-1
clone size: -

CDR3 protein: CASSDSRERPQHF
CDR3 DNA: TGTGCCAGCAGTGATTCGAGGGAGCGGCCCCAGCATTTT
V gene: TRBV6-1
D gene: -
J gene: TRBJ1-5
clone size: few

CDR3 protein: CASSHMGRRKNTEAFF
CDR3 DNA: TGTGCCAGTAGCCACATGGGGCGACGGAAGAACACTGAAGCTTTCTTT
V gene: TRBV19
D gene: -
J gene: TRBJ1-1
clone size: -

CDR3 protein: CASTPIVTQYF
CDR3 DNA: TGTGCCAGCACCCCTATAGTGACCCAGTACTTC
V gene: TRBV7-9
D gene: -
J gene: TRBJ2-5
clone size: -

CDR3 protein: CASSRSGRTGTDTQYF
CDR3 DNA: TGTGCCAGCAGCCGTAGCGGGAGAACAGGCACAGATACGCAGTATTTT
V gene: TRBV2
D gene: TRBD2
J gene: TRBJ2-3
clone size: -

CDR3 protein: CASSLSLSEQFF
CDR3 DNA: TGTGCCAGCAGTTTATCTTTATCCGAGCAGTTCTTC
V gene: TRBV28
D gene: -
J gene: TRBJ2-1
clone size: few

CDR3 protein: CASSEGAGPDTQYF
CDR3 DNA: TGTGCCAGCAGTGAAGGGGCAGGGCCAGATACGCAGTATTTT
V gene: TRBV25-1
D gene: -
J gene: TRBJ2-3
clone size: -

CDR3 protein: CASRGRVADPYEQYF
CDR3 DNA: TGCGCCAGCAGGGGGCGGGTAGCGGACCCCTACGAGCAGTACTTC
V gene: TRBV5-1
D gene: -
J gene: TRBJ2-7
clone size: -

CDR3 protein: CASGLSTGVNQPQHF
CDR3 DNA: TGTGCTAGTGGTTTGTCAACAGGGGTAAATCAGCCCCAGCATTTT
V gene: TRBV12-5
D gene: TRBD1
J gene: TRBJ1-5
clone size: -

CDR3 protein: CASSQNYYEQYF
CDR3 DNA: TGTGCCAGCAGCCAAAACTACTACGAGCAGTACTTC
V gene: TRBV14
D gene: -
J gene: TRBJ2-7
clone size: -

CDR3 protein: CASNSLWAPSTDTQYF
CDR3 DNA: TGTGCCAGTAACTCTCTCTGGGCCCCCAGCACAGATACGCAGTATTTT
V gene: TRBV19
D gene: -
J gene: TRBJ2-3
clone size: -

CDR3 protein: CASSSSWTASQRGVETQYF
CDR3 DNA: TGTGCCAGCAGCTCTTCGTGGACAGCGAGTCAGCGGGGGGTAGAGACCCAGTACTTC
V gene: TRBV5-6
D gene: TRBD2
J gene: TRBJ2-5
clone size: -

CDR3 protein: CASSLETPTEQYF
CDR3 DNA: TGTGCCAGCAGCTTAGAAACCCCTACCGAGCAGTACTTC
V gene: TRBV11-2
D gene: -
J gene: TRBJ2-7
clone size: -

CDR3 protein: CASSLDRYNEQFF
CDR3 DNA: TGTGCCAGCAGCTTAGATAGATACAATGAGCAGTTCTTC
V gene: TRBV11-2
D gene: -
J gene: TRBJ2-1
clone size: -

CDR3 protein: CATSDDPPPTAGMGFDDTQYF
CDR3 DNA: TGTGCCACCAGTGATGACCCACCTCCCACGGCGGGGATGGGGTTTGATGATACGCAGTATTTT
V gene: TRBV24-1
D gene: -
J gene: TRBJ2-3
clone size: -

CDR3 protein: CAVKDRGSEQYF
CDR3 DNA: TGTGCCGTAAAGGACAGGGGAAGCGAGCAGTACTTC
V gene: TRBV5-4
D gene: TRBD1
J gene: TRBJ2-7
clone size: -

CDR3 protein: CASSPRTREYNEQFF
CDR3 DNA: TGTGCCAGCAGTCCCAGGACTAGGGAATACAATGAGCAGTTCTTC
V gene: TRBV6-6
D gene: TRBD2
J gene: TRBJ2-1
clone size: -

CDR3 protein: CASSAPGGGHNEQFF
CDR3 DNA: TGTGCCAGCAGCGCGCCTGGCGGGGGTCACAATGAGCAGTTCTTC
V gene: TRBV7-9
D gene: TRBD2
J gene: TRBJ2-1
clone size: -

CDR3 protein: CASSLNRVTTDTF
CDR3 DNA: TGTGCCAGCAGTTTAAACAGGGTAACGACGGACACCTTC
V gene: TRBV28
D gene: -
J gene: TRBJ1-2
clone size: -